One and the same sample provided the 29 T cell receptor beta chains below, sequenced in a study of blood T cell repertoires in COVID-19 (dated by TCRdb to about 2020). The library was generated by the immunoSEQ multiplex PCR assay. Imported from immuneACCESS, the table was reduced by TCRdb to in-frame sequences with V and J called. These copies leave out some clones; in studies compared against another copy, an unresolved V gene accounts for under half, and the cause of the remainder is not known. The sample has around 300,000 clones on record, 80% to 90% of them singletons. The top ten clonotypes cover 11% of the sample. Sequenced input: peripheral blood. The receptors come from a woman between 65 and 79 years old with acute or convalescent COVID-19.

V usage is TRBV5-8 and J usage is TRBJ1-2; no reliable D call. Germline CDR1 SGHTS, CDR2 YDEGEE. The V end was cut by 5 bases, the J end by 1 base, with 9 bases between. CDR3 length equals 13 residues. The CDR3 here is CASRGGVNYGYTF. The DNA of the CDR3 is TGTGCCAGCAGAGGAGGAGTTAACTATGGCTACACCTTC. Full variable domain (missing parts from reference TRBV5-8 and TRBJ1-2): EAGVTQSPTHLIKTRGQQATLRCSPISGHTSVYWYQQALGLGLQFLLWYDEGEERNRGNFPPRFSGRQFPNYSSELNVNALELEDSALYLCASRGGVNYGYTFGSGTRLTVV.

The V call is TRBV5-4, the J call TRBJ2-3; TRBD2 matches at 9 bases. After removal of 2 bases from V and 0 bases from J, the junction contained 7 bases not matched to a gene. The CDR3 extends over 17 amino acids. The germline gives CDR1 SGHNT, CDR2 YYREEE (reference sequence). CDR3 nucleotides: TGTGCCAGCAGCTTCGGGTCTAGCGGGGTTAGCACAGATACGCAGTATTTT. Its protein is CASSFGSSGVSTDTQYF.

The J gene is TRBJ2-7, the V gene TRBV5-1; D uncertain. CDR3 size: 12 residues. Germline assignment: CDR1 SGHRS and CDR2 YFSETQ. The V and J ends lost 0 bases and 3 bases respectively, with 4 bases between them. CDR3 bases: TGCGCCAGCAGCTTGGACGGCTACGAGCAGTACTTC. Translation: CASSLDGYEQYF. Complete variable domain (other parts from reference TRBV5-1 and TRBJ2-7): KAGVTQTPRYLIKTRGQQVTLSCSPISGHRSVSWYQQTPGQGLQFLFEYFSETQRNKGNFPGRFSGRQFSNSRSEMNVSTLELGDSALYLCASSLDGYEQYFGPGTRLTVT.

A note on this clone: A junction boundary mismatches the germline segment, possibly from a read error. The chain links TRBV7-7 to TRBJ2-5; perhaps TRBD1 as D (5 bases). The CDR3 runs to 13 residues. Germline CDR1 and CDR2: SSHAT and FNYEAQ (reference sequence). The CDR3 nucleotides are TGTGCTAGCAGCTTAGTTCACAGGGAGACCCAGTACTTC. This sequence encodes CASSLVHRETQYF. Filled out from reference TRBV7-7 and TRBJ2-5, the complete variable domain reads GAGVSQSPRYKVTKRGQDVTLRCDPISSHATLYWYQQALGQGPEFLTYFNYEAQPDKSGLPSDRFSAERPEGSISTLTIQRTEQRDSAMYRCASSLVHRETQYFGPGTRLLVL.

J is TRBJ1-1 and V is TRBV6-1; TRBD1 is a possible D gene (5 bases). The CDR3 consists of 14 residues. V was pared by 2 bases and J by 5 bases, with 12 bases between. Germline V CDR1 and CDR2: MNHNS, SASEGT. CDR3 region: CASSESGVGTEAFF. CDR3 in DNA: TGTGCCAGCAGTGAATCGGGGGTTGGGACTGAAGCTTTCTTT.

The gene calls are TRBV6-6 and TRBJ1-1; no clear D gene. Looked up from germline, CDR1 is MNHNY and CDR2 is SVGAGI (reference sequence). CDR3 length: 14 residues. V was cut by 2 bases and J by 1 base, with 8 bases left in between. CDR3 sequence: CASSYGLGNTEAFF. The DNA for the CDR3 is TGTGCCAGCAGTTACGGACTTGGGAACACTGAAGCTTTCTTT.

V gene TRBV2 combines with J gene TRBJ2-3; 13 nucleotides line up with TRBD2. From germline, CDR1 is SNHLY and CDR2 FYNNEI. The J segment lost 4 bases and the V segment lost 6 bases, leaving 4 bases of the junction unmatched. CDR3 length equals 15 residues. For the CDR3, the DNA is TGTGCCAGCAGACCTACTAGCGGGGGGGCAGATACGCAGTATTTT. The encoded protein is CASRPTSGGADTQYF. Using reference TRBV2 and TRBJ2-3 for the parts outside the CDR3, the full variable domain is EPEVTQTPSHQVTQMGQEVILRCVPISNHLYFYWYRQILGQKVEFLVSFYNNEISEKSEIFDDQFSVERPDGSNFTLKIRSTKLEDSAMYFCASRPTSGGADTQYFGPGTRLTVL.

The chain employs TRBV7-9 and TRBJ2-5, with D possibly TRBD2 on 5 matching bases. The V gene's germline CDR1 is SEHNR and CDR2 FQNEAQ (reference sequence). CDR3 size: 15 residues. The V and J ends lost 1 base and 5 bases respectively, with 14 bases between them. The chain's CDR3 is CASSLVQPRRETQYF. The CDR3 DNA is TGTGCCAGCAGCTTAGTCCAGCCTAGGAGGGAGACCCAGTACTTC.

The rearrangement uses TRBV7-2 and TRBJ2-2; 12 nucleotides line up with TRBD2. J was trimmed by 4 bases and V by 5 bases; bases with no gene match: 14. Per germline, CDR1 SGHTA and CDR2 FQGNSA. This CDR3 region has 19 residues. For the CDR3, the DNA is TGTGCCAGCAGCCCAAGCCCCCAGACTAGCGGGGGACTCACCGGGGAGCTGTTTTTT. It codes for CASSPSPQTSGGLTGELFF.

As concerns this clone: The DNA is omitted, as the CDR3 cannot be located on it reliably, and the CDR3 follows TCRdb's listing. This chain connects TRBV6-5 to TRBJ1-1; the DNA was not compared with TRBD1, the D call given in the table. Germline CDR1 MNHEY, CDR2 SVGAGI. The CDR3 is 12 amino acids long, termini counted. CDR3 in amino acids: CASILANTEAFF.

The chain links TRBV6-1 to TRBJ1-1; D uncertain. CDR1 and CDR2 from the germline V gene are MNHNS and SASEGT. The CDR3 is 13 amino acids. Trimming shortened V by 2 bases and J by 3 bases, and 7 bases separated the two germline ends. The DNA for the CDR3 is TGTGCCAGCAGTGAACGGAGGGACACTGAAGCTTTCTTT. Its translation: CASSERRDTEAFF.

The chain carries TRBV30 and TRBJ2-7, with 10 bases that match TRBD2. Trimming removed 4 bases from V and 3 bases from J; junction bases left unmatched: 9. The germline CDR1 and CDR2 sequences are GTSNPN and SVGIG (reference sequence). CDR3 length: 15 residues. In DNA form, the CDR3 reads TGTGCCTGGAATTTAGCGGGGGGCCTCCTCTACGAGCAGTACTTC. Translating gives CAWNLAGGLLYEQYF. The complete variable domain, with remaining parts taken from reference TRBV30 and TRBJ2-7, reads SQTIHQWPATLVQPVGSPLSLECTVEGTSNPNLYWYRQAAGRGLQLLFYSVGIGQISSEVPQNLSASRPQDRQFILSSKKLLLSDSGFYLCAWNLAGGLLYEQYFGPGTRLTVT.

V gene TRBV10-3 combines with J gene TRBJ1-2; 8 bases align to TRBD1. Germline lookup yields CDR1 ENHRY and CDR2 SYGVKD. Losses at the gene ends were 10 bases for V and 3 bases for J; bases not matched to a gene: 10. This CDR3 comprises 14 residues. This CDR3 reads CATRSTGEDYGYTF. CDR3 sequence (DNA): TGTGCCACCAGGTCGACAGGGGAGGACTATGGCTACACCTTC.

The chain employs TRBV18 and TRBJ2-2; possible D gene TRBD1, 6 bases. V lost 4 bases to trimming and J lost 1 base, with 13 bases between them. The length of the CDR3 is 16 residues. Germline CDR1 reads KGHSH; CDR2 reads LQKENI. The CDR3 is CASSRTGTLNTGELFF. The CDR3 DNA is TGTGCCAGCTCACGAACCGGGACATTGAACACCGGGGAGCTGTTTTTT. Together with reference TRBV18 and TRBJ2-2, the CDR3 gives the full variable domain: NAGVMQNPRHLVRRRGQEARLRCSPMKGHSHVYWYRQLPEEGLKFMVYLQKENIIDESGMPKERFSAEFPKEGPSILRIQQVVRGDSAAYFCASSRTGTLNTGELFFGEGSRLTVL.

This rearrangement joins TRBV18 to TRBJ1-1, with 8 bases lining up with TRBD1. The CDR3 contains 12 residues. V shed 6 bases and J 11 bases; nucleotides not matched to a gene: 8. The germline V gene has CDR1 KGHSH and CDR2 LQKENI. CDR3 bases: TGTGCCAGCTCTCCCCAGGGGGCGCGGGCTTTCTTT. Translation: CASSPQGARAFF.

The chain couples TRBV29-1 to TRBJ1-4; 9 nucleotides match TRBD1. The CDR3 runs to 16 residues. Germline CDR1 and CDR2: SQVTM and ANQGSEA. Losses at the gene ends were 1 base for V and 4 bases for J; bases not matched to a gene: 7. The CDR3 region has the DNA TGCAGCGTTGAAGCCCGGGACAGGGCGGGTAATGAAAAACTGTTTTTT. Its protein is CSVEARDRAGNEKLFF.

This chain uses TRBV18 with TRBJ1-5, with a weak D call TRBD1 (5 bases). The V gene's germline CDR1 is KGHSH and CDR2 LQKENI. This CDR3 region has 14 residues. V shed 4 bases and J shed 7 bases, with 14 bases lying between them. CDR3 sequence (DNA): TGTGCCAGCTCACTGCGTGGGGGGGAGCAGCCCCAGCATTTT. This codes for CASSLRGGEQPQHF.

V is TRBV5-1 and J is TRBJ1-1; D ambiguous. Per the germline V gene, CDR1 is SGHRS and CDR2 is YFSETQ. V gave up 0 bases and J gave up 2 bases, with 8 bases separating them. This CDR3 comprises 14 residues. CDR3 coding DNA: TGCGCCAGCAGCTTGGCGCAGGCCAACACTGAAGCTTTCTTT. Translation gives CASSLAQANTEAFF.

The chain combines TRBV6-1 with TRBJ1-2; D is possibly TRBD1 (6 bases). The V gene lost 3 bases and the J gene lost 8 bases, with 10 bases spanning the gap. The CDR3 totals 12 residues. Germline V gene data show CDR1 as MNHNS and CDR2 as SASEGT. CDR3 sequence (DNA): TGTGCCAGCAGTGAGTGGGGGCACGGCTACACCTTC. It codes for CASSEWGHGYTF.

In nucleotides, the CDR3 is TGTGCCAGCGCCTCCGGGGGGGCAAGGGAGACCCAGTACTTC. Translating it yields CASASGGARETQYF. The chain couples TRBV3-1 (or the pseudogene TRBV3-2) to TRBJ2-5; TRBD2 matches at 8 bases. This CDR3 contains 14 residues. Germline V gene lookup returns CDR1 LGHDT and CDR2 YNNKEL (reference sequence). V was pared by 8 bases and J by 5 bases, with 10 bases of the junction left unmatched.

V is TRBV6-5 and J is TRBJ1-1; 9 bases fit TRBD1. CDR1 is MNHEY, CDR2 SVGAGI, per germline. The length of the CDR3 is 13 residues. Trimming removed 6 bases from V and 8 bases from J; junction bases left unmatched: 7. The CDR3 DNA is TGTGCCAGCAGAATTACAGGGGGCACCGAAGCTTTCTTT. This translates into CASRITGGTEAFF.

The rearrangement links TRBV25-1 to TRBJ1-1; D call uncertain. Trimming cost V 3 bases and J 0 bases, with 11 bases left between them. The CDR3 is made up of 15 amino acids. Germline V gives CDR1 MGHDK, CDR2 SYGVNS. The CDR3 nucleotides are TGTGCCAGCAGTGACCCCACATCCATGAACACTGAAGCTTTCTTT. Encoded protein: CASSDPTSMNTEAFF.

The V call is TRBV19, the J call TRBJ1-5, with D possibly being TRBD1 (6 bases). Germline CDR1 and CDR2: LNHDA and SQIVND (reference sequence). The CDR3 has 15 residues. Between the trimmed V and J ends, which lost 3 bases and 0 bases, there was a span of 9 bases. The CDR3 spells CASSIRGSSNQPQHF. CDR3 DNA sequence: TGTGCCAGTAGTATCAGGGGAAGTAGCAATCAGCCCCAGCATTTT. Full variable domain (missing parts from reference TRBV19 and TRBJ1-5): DGGITQSPKYLFRKEGQNVTLSCEQNLNHDAMYWYRQDPGQGLRLIYYSQIVNDFQKGDIAEGYSVSREKKESFPLTVTSAQKNPTAFYLCASSIRGSSNQPQHFGDGTRLSIL.

The rearrangement links TRBV28 to TRBJ1-6, with TRBD1 matching 9 bases. With V trimmed by 5 bases and J by 7 bases, 3 bases remained unmatched. CDR3 length: 14 residues. Germline CDR1 is MDHEN and CDR2 is SYDVKM. In DNA, the CDR3 is TGTGCCAGCAGTCCGACAGGGGGGAATTCACCCCTCCACTTT. It codes for CASSPTGGNSPLHF.

The chain links TRBV19 to TRBJ2-1; D remains unclear. V lost 5 bases and J lost 6, with 11 bases in between. Germline values: CDR1 LNHDA, CDR2 SQIVND (reference sequence). The CDR3 runs to 13 residues. CDR3 in DNA: TGTGCCAGTAGTCTTAGCCGTGGCAATGAGCAGTTCTTC. This translates into CASSLSRGNEQFF.

A remark on this clone: One end of the junction fails to match germline, which may point to a read error. The chain carries TRBV27 and TRBJ2-3; D tentatively reads TRBD1 or TRBD2 (5 bases each). Germline lookup yields CDR1 MNHEY and CDR2 SMNVEV (reference sequence). The CDR3 is 14 residues long. CDR3 nucleotides: TGTGTCAGCAGCGGCAGGGTGGGGACAGATACGCAGTATTTT. It encodes CVSSGRVGTDTQYF.

The count of this clone is one. V and J are TRBV5-1 and TRBJ1-4, with TRBD1 matching 8 bases. The junction had 6 bases not matched to a gene; V was cut back by 3 bases and J by 8 bases. The length of the CDR3 is 14 residues. Germline loops: CDR1 SGHRS, CDR2 YFSETQ. The CDR3 loop reads CASSSGTGGEKLFF. In DNA, the CDR3 is TGCGCCAGCAGCTCCGGGACAGGTGGGGAAAAACTGTTTTTT.

V gene TRBV9 combines with J gene TRBJ2-7, with TRBD1 identical over 7 bases. Unmatched junction bases numbered 10, after V lost 3 bases and J lost 1 base. The length of the CDR3 is 16 residues. Germline CDR1 SGDLS, CDR2 YYNGEE. CDR3 nucleotides: TGTGCCAGCAGCGGGGTTGGCAGGGGGTGGTCCTACGAGCAGTACTTC. Translation gives CASSGVGRGWSYEQYF. Together with reference TRBV9 and TRBJ2-7, the CDR3 gives the full variable domain: DSGVTQTPKHLITATGQRVTLRCSPRSGDLSVYWYQQSLDQGLQFLIQYYNGEERAKGNILERFSAQQFPDLHSELNLSSLELGDSALYFCASSGVGRGWSYEQYFGPGTRLTVT.

The V and J genes are TRBV19 and TRBJ2-1; 8 bases are shared with TRBD2. Per germline, CDR1 LNHDA and CDR2 SQIVND (reference sequence). Germline trimming cut 7 bases from V and 4 bases from J; bases unmatched to any gene: 15. The CDR3 totals 17 residues. The CDR3 coding sequence is TGTGCCAGTACCTCCCTTCCGGGGGGGGTATCGTACAATGAGCAGTTCTTC. Residues: CASTSLPGGVSYNEQFF.